These T cell receptor beta chains were read from a single sample in a study of metastatic and nonmetastatic thyroid tumors. MiXCR re-clonotyped the PCR reads for TCRdb. The sample lists some 19,000 clones, approximately 24% occurring once. Sequencing was done on a sample of blood. The receptors derive from a male donor with papillary thyroid cancer or a benign thyroid nodule (not recorded which). Some clones in this sample may be carry-over from other donors' samples. Both conserved end residues are part of each CDR3. The D gene is left open where the match is weak. Clone size is not always given. Where it is, it says once, few, many or a class for expanded clones.

d_gene	abundance	v_gene	j_gene	CDR3aa	CDR3nt
.	medium-sized	TRBV25-1	TRBJ1-6	CASSDHRDLGISPLHF	TGTGCCAGCAGTGATCATCGAGATCTAGGGATTTCACCCCTCCACTTT
TRBD1	many	TRBV18	TRBJ2-1	CASSPSWDRASNEQFF	TGTGCCAGCTCACCAAGCTGGGACAGGGCTTCCAATGAGCAGTTCTTC
.	.	TRBV6-5	TRBJ1-1	CASSYGGGMDTEAFF	TGTGCCAGCAGTTACGGAGGGGGGATGGACACTGAAGCTTTCTTT
.	medium-sized	TRBV24-1	TRBJ2-3	CATEASVADTQYF	TGTGCCACCGAAGCTAGCGTTGCAGATACGCAGTATTTT
.	.	TRBV12-3/TRBV12-4	TRBJ2-2	CASTDALPGELFF	TGTGCCAGCACAGATGCCCTCCCCGGGGAGTTGTTTTTT
.	many	TRBV9	TRBJ2-5	CASSAEGTRFQETQYF	TGTGCCAGCAGCGCCGAGGGGACTCGTTTTCAAGAGACCCAGTACTTC
.	many	TRBV5-6	TRBJ2-7	CASSLNLGEQYF	TGTGCCAGCAGCTTGAATCTAGGCGAGCAGTACTTC
.	.	TRBV28	TRBJ2-1	CASSFTGSYNEQFF	TGTGCCAGCAGTTTTACCGGGAGCTACAATGAGCAGTTCTTC
TRBD2	few	TRBV5-1	TRBJ2-5	CASSLMGGLAGSETQYF	TGCGCCAGCAGCTTGATGGGGGGACTAGCGGGATCAGAGACCCAGTACTTC
.	once	TRBV5-5	TRBJ2-7	CASSPAPSLVDEQYF	TGTGCCAGCAGCCCTGCGCCCAGTTTAGTCGACGAGCAGTACTTC
.	many	TRBV18	TRBJ2-5	CASSLRTDLGQETQYF	TGTGCCAGCTCACTACGGACAGACTTGGGCCAAGAGACCCAGTACTTC
.	.	TRBV20-1	TRBJ2-1	CSALTGTLRGQFF	TGCAGTGCTCTAACGGGAACTCTTCGCGGGCAGTTCTTC
TRBD1	few	TRBV27	TRBJ1-5	CASSHGTDSNQPQHF	TGTGCCAGCAGCCATGGGACAGACTCTAATCAGCCCCAGCATTTT
.	.	TRBV6-6	TRBJ1-1	CASSYSMGRTEAFF	TGTGCCAGCAGTTACTCGATGGGGAGAACTGAAGCTTTCTTT
.	few	TRBV6-1	TRBJ2-7	CASRRGLISYEQYF	TGTGCCAGCAGGCGGGGGCTAATCTCCTACGAGCAGTACTTC
.	.	TRBV6-1	TRBJ2-1	CASSEDEKGGIYNEQFF	TGTGCCAGCAGTGAAGATGAGAAAGGGGGGATCTACAATGAGCAGTTCTTC
TRBD1	.	TRBV6-5	TRBJ1-3	CASSYSDRAGNTIYF	TGTGCCAGCAGTTACTCGGACAGGGCCGGAAACACCATATATTTT
.	few	TRBV11-2	TRBJ1-1	CASSLYQRTEAFF	TGTGCCAGCAGCTTATACCAGAGAACTGAAGCTTTCTTT
.	.	TRBV6-1	TRBJ2-2	CASSLMGVNTGELFF	TGTGCCAGCAGCCTCATGGGAGTTAACACCGGTGAGCTGTTTTTT
.	.	TRBV4-1	TRBJ1-2	CASSQDSFGGYTF	TGCGCCAGCAGCCAAGATAGTTTCGGGGGCTACACCTTC
.	medium-sized	TRBV28	TRBJ2-7	CASSFAHVVSGGEQYF	TGTGCCAGCAGTTTTGCCCATGTTGTTTCCGGTGGGGAGCAGTACTTC
.	few	TRBV6-2/TRBV6-3	TRBJ2-5	CASSYSANGETQYF	TGTGCCAGCAGTTACTCGGCGAACGGGGAGACCCAGTACTTC
.	.	TRBV12-3/TRBV12-4	TRBJ2-1	CASSRGRGGIYNEQFF	TGTGCCAGCAGTCGGGGGAGGGGGGGAATCTACAATGAGCAGTTCTTC
TRBD1	.	TRBV20-1	TRBJ2-2	CSAKDRWTTGELFF	TGCAGTGCAAAGGACAGGTGGACTACCGGGGAGCTGTTTTTT
.	.	TRBV6-1	TRBJ2-7	CASSPDRYEQYF	TGTGCCAGCAGTCCTGACCGGTACGAGCAGTACTTC
TRBD1	medium-sized	TRBV7-9	TRBJ2-1	CASSAGTVWEYEQFF	TGTGCCAGCAGCGCAGGGACAGTTTGGGAATATGAGCAGTTCTTC